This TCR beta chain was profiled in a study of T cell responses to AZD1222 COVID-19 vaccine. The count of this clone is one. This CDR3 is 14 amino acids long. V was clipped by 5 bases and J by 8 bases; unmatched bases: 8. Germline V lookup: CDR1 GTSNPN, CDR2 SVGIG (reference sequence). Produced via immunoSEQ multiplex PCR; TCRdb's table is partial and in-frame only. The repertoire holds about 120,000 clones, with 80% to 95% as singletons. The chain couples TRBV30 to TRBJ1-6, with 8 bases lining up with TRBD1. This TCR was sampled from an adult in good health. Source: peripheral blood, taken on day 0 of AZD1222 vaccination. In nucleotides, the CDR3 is TGTGCCTGGTGGGGACAGGATGGTGATTCACCCCTCCACTTT. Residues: CAWWGQDGDSPLHF. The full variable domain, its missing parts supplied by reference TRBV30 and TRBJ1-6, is SQTIHQWPATLVQPVGSPLSLECTVEGTSNPNLYWYRQAAGRGLQLLFYSVGIGQISSEVPQNLSASRPQDRQFILSSKKLLLSDSGFYLCAWWGQDGDSPLHFGNGTRLTVT.